This TCR beta chain was observed in a study of blood T cell repertoires in COVID-19. Whole-study context: There were acute and convalescent COVID-19 samples, and they came from the United States, Italy and Spain. PBMCs, B-cell-depleted T cells, or T cells were the source of the cDNA or gDNA that made up the material.

The CDR3 spans 14 residues. Germline V lookup: CDR1 SGHRS, CDR2 YFSETQ. The V and J ends lost 5 bases and 5 bases respectively, with 15 bases between them. Methods used by the authors: For nucleated cells, counts were estimated from reference gene primer amplification. Generated by immunoSEQ multiplex PCR, the TCRdb table keeps only in-frame clones and is missing some. That table gives V, J and clone size, and the DNA gave D and trimming. The sample carries fewer than 400,000 clones, around four fifths recorded once. Sequencing was performed on peripheral blood. V usage is TRBV5-1 and J usage is TRBJ2-3; perhaps TRBD2 as D (5 bases). This clonotype was obtained from a man in his thirties or forties with active or convalescent COVID-19. The CDR3 DNA is TGCGCCAGCAGAATCGCCTACGGGGAAGATACGCAGTATTTT. This translates into CASRIAYGEDTQYF.